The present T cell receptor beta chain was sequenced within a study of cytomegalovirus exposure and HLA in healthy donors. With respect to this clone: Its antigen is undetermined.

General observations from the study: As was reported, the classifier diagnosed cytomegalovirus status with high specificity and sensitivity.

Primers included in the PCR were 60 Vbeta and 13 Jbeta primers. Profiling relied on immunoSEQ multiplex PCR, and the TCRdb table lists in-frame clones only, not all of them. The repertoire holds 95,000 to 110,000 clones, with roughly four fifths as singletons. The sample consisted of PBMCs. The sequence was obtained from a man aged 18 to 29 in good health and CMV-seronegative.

CDR3 coding DNA: TGTGCCAGCAGCTTAGTCCCCCCGGGGAACACCGGGGAGCTGTTTTTT. This translates into CASSLVPPGNTGELFF. This chain uses TRBV7-2 with TRBJ2-2, with D unresolved. This CDR3 comprises 16 residues. V was trimmed by 1 base and J by 1 base, leaving 10 bases between them. CDR1 SGHTA and CDR2 FQGNSA come from the germline V gene.